This T cell receptor beta chain was recorded in a study of blood T cell repertoires in COVID-19. About the study: Sources were T cells, B-cell-depleted T cells, or PBMCs; the material itself was cDNA or gDNA.

Those enrolled, adults aged about 18 to 89 years, came from some 23 US areas. Original processing notes: It was from reference gene primer amplification that nucleated cell counts were estimated. Profiling relied on immunoSEQ multiplex PCR, and the TCRdb table lists in-frame clones only, not all of them. That table is the source of V, J and clone size, and D and trimming were worked out from the DNA. The sample lists a few hundred thousand clones; 86% were seen once. This CDR3 contains 15 residues. Germline CDR1 MDHEN, CDR2 SYDVKM. The J segment lost 2 bases and the V segment lost 5 bases, leaving 7 bases of the junction unmatched.

This receptor was obtained from a woman younger than 45 who had been exposed to COVID-19. The rearrangement joins TRBV28 to TRBJ1-2; 8 positions match TRBD1. The source material was PBMCs or T cells enriched from blood (not recorded which). CDR3 sequence reads: CASSTDRGENYGYTF. The DNA for the CDR3 is TGTGCCAGCAGTACTGACAGGGGCGAAAACTATGGCTACACCTTC.